These 27 T cell receptor beta chains came from one sample sequenced in a study of lymphopenia after photon versus proton radiotherapy (dated 2019 in TCRdb). Libraries were prepared through the immunoSEQ multiplex PCR assay. TCRdb mirrors the immuneACCESS table, restricted to in-frame sequences. Some clones are absent from its copies; in checked studies, under half trace to an unresolved V gene, and the reason for the others is unknown. The sample contains roughly 30,000 clones, around 90% of them found a single time. The ten most abundant clones make up 45% to 50% of the sample. The source material was peripheral blood, sampled from a patient treated with proton-based radiotherapy. Receptors originate from a woman in her fifties or sixties with cholangiocarcinoma. Some clones in this sample may be carry-over from other donors' samples.

CDR3 DNA sequence: TGTGCCAGCAGCTCCAATCCCGGACAGTTCATGAACACTGAAGCTTTCTTT. Encoded protein: CASSSNPGQFMNTEAFF. The rearrangement uses TRBV7-8 and TRBJ1-1; the D gene is possibly TRBD1 (6 bases). Germline assignment: CDR1 SGHVS and CDR2 FQNEAQ. CDR3 length equals 17 residues. The ends were cut back, 4 bases at V and 0 bases at J, with 18 bases in the middle. Variable domain in full (rest from reference TRBV7-8 and TRBJ1-1): GAGVSQSPRYKVAKRGQDVALRCDPISGHVSLFWYQQALGQGPEFLTYFQNEAQLDKSGLPSDRFFAERPEGSVSTLKIQRTQQEDSAVYLCASSSNPGQFMNTEAFFGQGTRLTVV.

The rearrangement links TRBV6-1 to TRBJ2-7; no clear D. CDR1 is MNHNS, CDR2 SASEGT, per germline. CDR3 size: 13 residues. Trimming removed 2 bases from V and 3 bases from J, with 8 bases in between. The CDR3 spells CASSERRSYEQYF. The CDR3 DNA follows: TGTGCCAGCAGTGAACGGCGAAGCTACGAGCAGTACTTC.

The rearrangement links TRBV18 to TRBJ1-1; the D is unclear. V lost 3 bases, J lost 11 bases, and 16 bases lay in between. Germline CDR1 is KGHSH and CDR2 is LQKENI. CDR3 length: 13 amino acids. The CDR3 coding sequence is TGTGCCAGCTCACCCCAGGATCTCCGCGTGGCTTTCTTT. This gives the protein CASSPQDLRVAFF.

The chain has TRBV18 and TRBJ2-3; 8 nucleotides agree with TRBD2. The junction had 10 bases not matched to a gene; V was cut back by 3 bases and J by 2 bases. The germline V gene has CDR1 KGHSH and CDR2 LQKENI. The CDR3 runs to 17 residues. The CDR3 loop is CASSPSNIAGNTDTQYF. The DNA for the CDR3 is TGTGCCAGCTCACCCTCCAATATAGCGGGGAACACAGATACGCAGTATTTT.

The chain is built from TRBV9 and TRBJ2-1, with 7 bases identical to TRBD1. This CDR3 has 15 amino acids. The trim removed 0 bases at V and 2 bases at J, leaving 2 bases unmatched. Germline values: CDR1 SGDLS, CDR2 YYNGEE. In nucleotides, the CDR3 is TGTGCCAGCAGCGTAGAGGGGGCCACCTACAATGAGCAGTTCTTC. Residues: CASSVEGATYNEQFF.

The rearrangement joins TRBV18 to TRBJ2-5, with 7 bases that match TRBD1. The J call could be wrong; TRBJ2-7 is a better fit for the DNA end. The CDR3 length is 13 residues. The germline gives CDR1 KGHSH, CDR2 LQKENI. The CDR3: CASSPDRHYEQYF. CDR3 DNA sequence: TGTGCCAGCTCACCGGACAGGCACTACGAGCAGTACTTC.

The V gene is TRBV30, the J gene TRBJ1-4; D is unresolved. The germline V gene encodes CDR1 GTSNPN and CDR2 SVGIG (reference sequence). The CDR3 is made up of 12 amino acids. V dropped 0 bases and J dropped 8 bases, with 7 bases sitting between them. The CDR3 DNA follows: TGTGCCTGGAGTGTGCCAGGAGAAAAACTGTTTTTT. As protein: CAWSVPGEKLFF.

The chain joins TRBV5-4 to TRBJ2-7; maybe TRBD2 (5 bases). Trimming left V 7 bases short and J 6 bases short, with 23 bases between. CDR3 length equals 15 residues. The V gene's germline CDR1 is SGHNT and CDR2 YYREEE (reference sequence). This CDR3 is CASERRGRTAGEQYF. In DNA form, the CDR3 reads TGTGCCAGCGAACGACGGGGTAGAACGGCAGGCGAGCAGTACTTC.

The chain couples TRBV5-1 to TRBJ1-2; perhaps TRBD1 as D (5 bases). Germline V lookup: CDR1 SGHRS, CDR2 YFSETQ. V lost 1 base to trimming and J lost 5 bases, with 15 bases between them. The CDR3 sequence is 15 residues long. The CDR3, as DNA: TGCGCCAGCAGCTTGATGGAGGGGACGGTATATGGCTACACCTTC. The encoded protein is CASSLMEGTVYGYTF. The variable domain in full, completed from reference TRBV5-1 and TRBJ1-2, reads KAGVTQTPRYLIKTRGQQVTLSCSPISGHRSVSWYQQTPGQGLQFLFEYFSETQRNKGNFPGRFSGRQFSNSRSEMNVSTLELGDSALYLCASSLMEGTVYGYTFGSGTRLTVV.

CDR3 sequence (DNA): TGTGCCAGCAGCTGGGGGGCAGGGAATAGCAATCAGCCCCAGCATTTT. Amino acid sequence: CASSWGAGNSNQPQHF. The chain recombines TRBV11-2 with TRBJ1-5, with D perhaps TRBD1 (6 bases). The germline V gene has CDR1 SGHAT and CDR2 FQNNGV. This CDR3 spans 16 amino acids. V lost 4 bases and J lost 0, with 13 bases in between. Variable domain in full (rest from reference TRBV11-2 and TRBJ1-5): EAGVAQSPRYKIIEKRQSVAFWCNPISGHATLYWYQQILGQGPKLLIQFQNNGVVDDSQLPKDRFSAERLKGVDSTLKIQPAKLEDSAVYLCASSWGAGNSNQPQHFGDGTRLSIL.

This chain uses TRBV5-8 with TRBJ2-7, with 12 positions matching TRBD1. Unmatched junction bases numbered 14, after V lost 4 bases and J lost 3 bases. Per the germline V gene, CDR1 is SGHTS and CDR2 is YDEGEE. CDR3 size: 18 residues. Written as DNA, the CDR3 is TGTGCCAGCAGCCCCTCCGGGACAGGGGGCGCGGGCATCTACGAGCAGTACTTC. The encoded protein is CASSPSGTGGAGIYEQYF.

This clone was observed once. CDR3 loop: CASSPYSRGLTPYEQYF. CDR3 in DNA: TGTGCCAGTAGTCCCTATTCCAGGGGGCTTACCCCCTACGAGCAGTACTTC. The chain joins TRBV19 to TRBJ2-7; 8 bases fit TRBD1. Trimming cost V 5 bases and J 2 bases; bases outside gene matches: 14. The germline V gene encodes CDR1 LNHDA and CDR2 SQIVND (reference sequence). The CDR3 is 17 residues long.

This chain connects TRBV10-3 to TRBJ2-7; D possibly matches TRBD1 or TRBD2 (5 bases each). V was clipped by 6 bases and J by 7 bases, with 22 bases between them. CDR3 length equals 15 residues. In germline, CDR1 is ENHRY, CDR2 SYGVKD. For the CDR3, the DNA is TGTGCCATCAGGGGGGAAGCAGCTGCAGTAGGGGAGCAGTACTTC. Translation: CAIRGEAAAVGEQYF.

A word on this clone: The sample carries other DNA sequences with the same CDR3. The gene calls are TRBV5-1 and TRBJ2-3, with D uncertain. Germline V gene data show CDR1 as SGHRS and CDR2 as YFSETQ. The CDR3 contains 14 residues. Trimming pared 0 bases from V and 1 base from J, leaving 6 bases between. In nucleotides, the CDR3 is TGCGCCAGCAGCTTGGGACGGGGCACAGATACGCAGTATTTT. Translation: CASSLGRGTDTQYF.

The V call is TRBV5-1, the J call TRBJ1-1; the D is unclear. The V end was cut by 4 bases, the J end by 3 bases, with 13 bases between. The CDR3 has 14 residues. Looked up from germline, CDR1 is SGHRS and CDR2 is YFSETQ. DNA for the CDR3: TGCGCCAGCAGCCCTACCGCGGGGTACACTGAAGCTTTCTTT. Amino acids: CASSPTAGYTEAFF.

This chain joins TRBV11-2 and TRBJ1-2, with D possibly being TRBD1 (6 bases). V shed 1 base and J shed 3 bases, with 6 bases lying between them. This CDR3 is 13 amino acids long. Looked up from germline, CDR1 is SGHAT and CDR2 is FQNNGV. CDR3: CASSLAGDYGYTF. Written as DNA, the CDR3 is TGTGCCAGCAGCTTAGCAGGGGACTATGGCTACACCTTC.

V is TRBV27 and J is TRBJ1-1; D is uncertain. In germline, CDR1 is MNHEY, CDR2 SMNVEV (reference sequence). The germline V and J ends were trimmed by 3 bases and 1 base, with 9 bases remaining between them. The CDR3 sequence is 14 residues long. This CDR3 reads CASSFGNQNTEAFF. Here the CDR3 DNA reads TGTGCCAGCAGTTTTGGTAACCAGAACACTGAAGCTTTCTTT.

This clone was seen a single time. This sequence joins TRBV11-2 and TRBJ1-4, with a tentative D call TRBD1 (6 bases). The CDR3 covers 17 residues. Germline V lookup: CDR1 SGHAT, CDR2 FQNNGV. V dropped 4 bases and J dropped 2 bases, with 17 bases sitting between them. In DNA form, the CDR3 reads TGTGCCAGCAGCTCGTGGGGCAGGGGCGTGACTAATGAAAAACTGTTTTTT. Protein sequence: CASSSWGRGVTNEKLFF.

The rearrangement uses TRBV10-3 and TRBJ1-2; 9 bases are a match to TRBD1. V shed 5 bases and J 4 bases; nucleotides not matched to a gene: 11. The CDR3 extends over 16 amino acids. Germline V gene sequence: CDR1 ENHRY, CDR2 SYGVKD. The CDR3 sequence: CAISRWGTGRFYGYTF. The CDR3 bases are TGTGCCATCAGTCGATGGGGGACAGGGCGATTCTATGGCTACACCTTC.

This sequence joins TRBV29-1 and TRBJ1-1, with TRBD1 as a possible D gene (5 bases). This CDR3 region has 12 residues. Trimming took off 6 bases at V and 3 bases at J, with 11 bases between the two ends. Germline CDR1 reads SQVTM; CDR2 reads ANQGSEA. The chain's CDR3 is CSVQELYTEAFF. In DNA form, the CDR3 reads TGCAGCGTACAGGAACTGTACACTGAAGCTTTCTTT.

The chain employs TRBV19 and TRBJ2-1; D is perhaps TRBD2 (5 bases). The CDR3 extends over 14 amino acids. Trimming cost V 7 bases and J 0 bases, with 10 bases left between them. Germline CDR1 reads LNHDA; CDR2 reads SQIVND (reference sequence). In nucleotides, the CDR3 is TGTGCCAGTAAGAGGGAGAGCTCCTACAATGAGCAGTTCTTC. This translates into CASKRESSYNEQFF.

The chain employs TRBV21-1 and TRBJ2-7; the table names TRBD1, a call not compared with the DNA. TRBV21-1 is given as a pseudogene. CDR3 length equals 19 residues. CDR3 sequence reads: CASPALSIWGSDRLYEQYF. The CDR3 coding sequence is TGTGCCAGCCCCGCGCTTTCTATATGGGGAAGCGACAGACTCTACGAGCAGTACTTC.

The rearrangement uses TRBV6-5 and TRBJ2-1; TRBD2 agrees at 7 bases. V shed 6 bases and J 4 bases; nucleotides not matched to a gene: 9. CDR1 and CDR2 from the germline V gene are MNHEY and SVGAGI. This CDR3 comprises 15 residues. The CDR3 bases are TGTGCCAGCAGACCCGGGACTAACTATTACAATGAGCAGTTCTTC. Encoded protein: CASRPGTNYYNEQFF.

The CDR3 DNA reads as TGTGCAAGTCGCGTGCTAGCGGGGACCGACAATGAGCAGTTCTTC. Translating it yields CASRVLAGTDNEQFF. V usage is TRBV12-2 and J usage is TRBJ2-1; TRBD2, as called in the table, went unchecked against the DNA. TRBV12-2 is marked as a pseudogene. There are 15 residues in the CDR3.

The chain employs TRBV18 and TRBJ1-1, with a tentative D call TRBD1 (5 bases). Germline assignment: CDR1 KGHSH and CDR2 LQKENI. Trimming took 2 bases from V and 1 from J, leaving 11 bases between them. The CDR3 loop spans 15 amino acids. The CDR3 DNA is TGTGCCAGCTCACCAGCGAGCCAGGGGAACACTGAAGCTTTCTTT. As protein: CASSPASQGNTEAFF.

The chain employs TRBV5-8 and TRBJ2-1; the D gene is possibly TRBD1 (6 bases). Trimming pared 0 bases from V and 4 bases from J, leaving 11 bases between. From germline, CDR1 is SGHTS and CDR2 YDEGEE. The CDR3 runs to 15 residues. The CDR3 nucleotides read TGTGCCAGCAGCTTGGAGGGGGAGTCATACAATGAGCAGTTCTTC. Its protein is CASSLEGESYNEQFF.

The chain couples TRBV5-1 to TRBJ2-1; D possibly corresponds to TRBD1 (6 bases). V was pared by 4 bases and J by 4 bases, with 12 bases between. The CDR3 runs to 14 residues. CDR1 and CDR2 from the germline V gene are SGHRS and YFSETQ. Here the CDR3 DNA reads TGCGCCAGCAGCCCCACAGGGTTGTACAATGAGCAGTTCTTC. Its protein is CASSPTGLYNEQFF.